The following is a TCR beta chain sequence with its context. Its antigen is undetermined. The V end lost 4 bases, the J end lost 4 bases, and 9 bases lay between the germline ends. The CDR3 length is 13 residues. CDR1 MNHEY and CDR2 SMNVEV come from the germline V gene (reference sequence). The sample is drawn from a study of cytomegalovirus exposure and HLA in healthy donors. PCR amplification relied on 60 Vbeta primers (plus 13 Jbeta primers). Profiled with immunoSEQ multiplex PCR; TCRdb holds only in-frame clones, not every one. Of about 110,000 clones in the sample, roughly 70% are singletons; the top ten hold roughly 3%. Study outcomes and limitations: A later analysis associated 16,951 TCR beta sequences with HLA alleles at a 0.05 false discovery rate.

The receptor was isolated from a male donor in good health and CMV-seropositive. This chain connects TRBV27 to TRBJ2-3; the D gene is possibly TRBD1 (5 bases). Sequencing was performed on PBMCs. The CDR3 region has the DNA TGTGCCAGCAGTTCATTAGGGGCAGATACGCAGTATTTT. Protein sequence: CASSSLGADTQYF.